These 19 T cell receptor beta chains were all obtained from the same sample, sequenced in a study of shared clonotypes between healthy human individuals. Profiling relied on immunoSEQ multiplex PCR, and the TCRdb table lists in-frame clones only, not all of them. The profile covers millions of clones, with over 90% appearing a single time and 0.35% to 0.5% taken by the ten largest. The specimen sequenced was naive CD4+ T cells from PBMCs. Subset of the sample: CD45RA+ positively selected. Every receptor here comes from a man younger than 35 in good health. Some clones in this sample may be carry-over from other donors' samples.

Note on this clone: A junction end diverges from the germline sequence, so it may reflect a read error. The V and J genes are TRBV10-3 and TRBJ1-2; D is unclear. The CDR3 has 12 residues. Germline V lookup: CDR1 ENHRY, CDR2 SYGVKD. CDR3 amino acids: CAISVTREMLLF. Here the CDR3 DNA reads TGTGCCATCAGTGTCACTAGGGAGATGTTACTCTTC.

V and J are TRBV28 and TRBJ2-5, with D possibly called TRBD1 or TRBD2 (6 bases each). This CDR3 has 15 residues. Trimming pared 5 bases from V and 1 base from J, leaving 14 bases between. Germline lookup yields CDR1 MDHEN and CDR2 SYDVKM. The CDR3 DNA sequence: TGTGCCAGCAGTACGAGGTGGGGGGCCCAAGAGACCCAGTACTTC. As protein: CASSTRWGAQETQYF.

The chain links TRBV25-1 to TRBJ2-5; 9 nucleotides line up with TRBD1. In germline, CDR1 is MGHDK, CDR2 SYGVNS. CDR3 length: 14 residues. Trimming removed 3 bases from V and 5 bases from J; junction bases left unmatched: 4. As DNA, the CDR3 is TGTGCCAGCAGTGATCTGGACAGGGGTGAGACCCAGTACTTC. Its translation: CASSDLDRGETQYF.

This clone was picked up one time. The chain joins TRBV7-3 to TRBJ2-2, with 14 bases lining up with TRBD2. Trimming at V came to 5 bases and at J to 5 bases, leaving 7 bases not matched to a gene. CDR3 length: 17 residues. Germline CDR1 is SGHTA and CDR2 is FQGTGA. The CDR3 is CASSTGLAGVGTGELFF. The DNA of the CDR3 is TGTGCCAGCAGCACGGGACTAGCGGGAGTAGGTACCGGGGAGCTGTTTTTT.

The table lists this clone with a count of one. V is TRBV19 and J is TRBJ2-7, with TRBD2 matching over 7 bases. Trimming at V came to 6 bases and at J to 4 bases, leaving 18 bases not matched to a gene. Germline CDR1 and CDR2: LNHDA and SQIVND (reference sequence). This CDR3 is built from 17 residues. The CDR3 DNA is TGTGCCAGTAGCAACCCGGGCGGGAGCCTCTCAGGGTACGAGCAGTACTTC. Translated: CASSNPGGSLSGYEQYF.

This rearrangement joins TRBV7-9 to TRBJ2-1, with TRBD2 identical over 9 bases. The CDR3 is 14 residues long. Germline V gene data show CDR1 as SEHNR and CDR2 as FQNEAQ (reference sequence). Unmatched junction bases numbered 6, after V lost 8 bases and J lost 4 bases. CDR3 protein: CASPLSGRYNEQFF. DNA for the CDR3: TGTGCCAGCCCACTAAGCGGGAGGTACAATGAGCAGTTCTTC. The whole variable domain, filled in from reference TRBV7-9 and TRBJ2-1, reads DTGVSQNPRHKITKRGQNVTFRCDPISEHNRLYWYRQTLGQGPEFLTYFQNEAQLEKSRLLSDRFSAERPKGSFSTLEIQRTEQGDSAMYLCASPLSGRYNEQFFGPGTRLTVL.

V and J are TRBV4-3 and TRBJ2-7; 8 bases agree with TRBD1. V was pared by 4 bases and J by 0 bases, with 5 bases of the junction left unmatched. Germline CDR1 is LGHNA and CDR2 is YSLEER. CDR3 length: 15 amino acids. The CDR3 loop is CASSLRQGHSYEQYF. DNA for the CDR3: TGCGCCAGCAGCCTCAGACAGGGGCACTCCTACGAGCAGTACTTC.

The chain recombines TRBV5-4 with TRBJ1-6; weak D call: TRBD1 (5 bases). The germline V gene encodes CDR1 SGHNT and CDR2 YYREEE (reference sequence). The CDR3 runs to 13 residues. V was clipped by 7 bases and J by 14 bases, with 19 bases between them. This CDR3 reads CASSLTGERALHF. In DNA form, the CDR3 reads TGTGCCAGCTCTCTAACGGGGGAAAGGGCCCTCCACTTT.

The gene calls are TRBV5-8 and TRBJ1-5; 8 nucleotides line up with TRBD1. From germline, CDR1 is SGHTS and CDR2 YDEGEE. V lost 7 bases and J lost 4; bases outside the gene matches: 10. There are 15 residues in the CDR3. The CDR3 reads CASVRPGQENQPQHF. The CDR3 region has the DNA TGTGCCAGCGTACGACCGGGACAGGAGAATCAGCCCCAGCATTTT.

In this sample, this clone turned up a few times. The J gene is TRBJ2-6, the V gene TRBV19; TRBD1 agrees at 7 bases. CDR3 size: 15 residues. Trimming removed 7 bases from V and 2 bases from J; junction bases left unmatched: 5. The V gene's germline CDR1 is LNHDA and CDR2 SQIVND (reference sequence). The CDR3: CASKSQGAGANVLTF. Written as DNA, the CDR3 is TGTGCCAGTAAGTCTCAGGGGGCTGGGGCCAACGTCCTGACTTTC.

This chain connects TRBV6-1 to TRBJ2-7; no clear D. Germline V gene sequence: CDR1 MNHNS, CDR2 SASEGT. V was cut by 2 bases and J by 5 bases, with 13 bases left in between. This CDR3 has 14 residues. The CDR3 DNA reads TGTGCCAGCAGTGAACCGGGTAGGGCTCACGAGCAGTACTTC. It specifies CASSEPGRAHEQYF.

The rearrangement links TRBV5-1 to TRBJ2-4; 8 nucleotides agree with TRBD2. Per germline, CDR1 SGHRS and CDR2 YFSETQ. The V gene end was trimmed by 4 bases and the J gene end by 0 bases; junction bases not matched to a gene: 18. The CDR3 totals 20 residues. The CDR3 DNA is TGCGCCAGCAGCCCCGGGGGTAGCGGGATCCTGCGATTAGCCAAAAACATTCAGTACTTC. This codes for CASSPGGSGILRLAKNIQYF.

The chain joins TRBV10-3 to TRBJ2-7; the match to TRBD2 covers 15 bases. This CDR3 is 16 amino acids long. The J segment lost 3 bases and the V segment lost 10 bases, leaving 10 bases of the junction unmatched. Looked up from germline, CDR1 is ENHRY and CDR2 is SYGVKD. CDR3 nucleotides: TGTGCCACACAACGTTGGGGACTAGCGGGAGGCTACGAGCAGTACTTC. The encoded protein is CATQRWGLAGGYEQYF.

The V gene is TRBV4-1, the J gene TRBJ2-3; 14 bases line up with TRBD2. The V gene end was trimmed by 4 bases and the J gene end by 6 bases; junction bases not matched to a gene: 15. Germline V CDR1 and CDR2: MGHRA, YSYEKL. The CDR3 spans 19 residues. The chain's CDR3 is CASSLSLQGTSGRVDTQYF. The CDR3 DNA reads as TGCGCCAGCAGCCTAAGCTTGCAAGGGACTAGCGGGAGAGTGGATACGCAGTATTTT.

Comment on this clone: Its ends do not fully match the called genes, so a read error is possible. The rearrangement links TRBV28 to TRBJ1-5; D not resolved. CDR3 size: 15 residues. The germline gives CDR1 MDHEN, CDR2 SYDVKM. The CDR3 DNA reads as TGTGCCAGCGGTTTCGGCGCGGCAATTAATCAGCCCCAGCATTTT. Translation gives CASGFGAAINQPQHF.

V usage is TRBV18 and J usage is TRBJ2-7; D tentatively fits TRBD1 or TRBD2 (6 bases each). Trimming left V 0 bases short and J 5 bases short, with 14 bases between. Germline V gives CDR1 KGHSH, CDR2 LQKENI. The CDR3 has 15 residues. In nucleotides, the CDR3 is TGTGCCAGCTCACCACCTCGCGGGACAACGCACGAGCAGTACTTC. Amino acids: CASSPPRGTTHEQYF.

The V gene is TRBV27, the J gene TRBJ2-7; weak D call: TRBD1 (5 bases). V was pared by 5 bases and J by 3 bases, with 14 bases between. CDR3 length: 14 residues. Germline assignment: CDR1 MNHEY and CDR2 SMNVEV (reference sequence). The CDR3 here is CASSKIGVDYEQYF. In DNA, the CDR3 is TGTGCCAGCAGTAAAATAGGGGTGGACTACGAGCAGTACTTC.

The chain carries TRBV5-1 and TRBJ2-7; D perhaps matches TRBD2 (5 bases). CDR3 size: 16 residues. V was clipped by 2 bases and J by 1 base, with 16 bases between them. The germline V gene encodes CDR1 SGHRS and CDR2 YFSETQ. The CDR3 is CASSFGSAGRSYEQYF. The CDR3 bases are TGCGCCAGCAGCTTCGGCTCGGCGGGCCGGTCCTACGAGCAGTACTTC.

The V and J genes are TRBV7-8 and TRBJ2-2, with D hard to call. The CDR3 is 13 amino acids. Germline CDR1 and CDR2: SGHVS and FQNEAQ. Between the trimmed V and J ends, which lost 1 base and 2 bases, there was a span of 2 bases. This CDR3 is CASSLGNTGELFF. The CDR3 DNA reads TGTGCCAGCAGCTTAGGAAACACCGGGGAGCTGTTTTTT.